A selection of T cell receptor beta chains follows, all from one sample in a study of blood T cell repertoires in COVID-19. TCRdb keeps only in-frame clones here, not all; method: immunoSEQ multiplex PCR. This table has roughly 160,000 clones, less than 90% appearing once. The sequencing input was peripheral blood. Receptor source: a man aged 60 to 75 with acute or convalescent COVID-19. The CDR3 runs from the conserved cysteine through the conserved F or W. The D gene is left open where the match is weak. Only part of the rows carry a size: once, few, many, or a class if the clone is expanded.

V gene	clone size	J gene	D gene	CDR3 length	CDR3 protein	CDR3 DNA
TRBV29-1	NA	TRBJ1-3	TRBD1	17	CSVMAATGEGSGNTIYF	TGCAGCGTTATGGCGGCTACAGGGGAAGGCTCTGGAAACACCATATATTTT
TRBV7-9	NA	TRBJ1-4	TRBD1	16	CASSLAAGQGREKLFF	TGTGCCAGCAGCCTAGCCGCAGGACAGGGTAGAGAAAAACTGTTTTTT
TRBV5-4	NA	TRBJ2-3	TRBD1	15	CASSLGDRASDTQYF	TGTGCCAGCAGCTTGGGGGACAGGGCTTCGGATACGCAGTATTTT
TRBV7-2	NA	TRBJ2-7	NA	14	CASSFGPGDYEQYF	TGTGCCAGCAGCTTTGGGCCTGGTGACTACGAGCAGTACTTC
TRBV9	NA	TRBJ2-1	NA	14	CASSVADSPGEQFF	TGTGCCAGCAGCGTAGCGGACTCCCCGGGGGAGCAGTTCTTC
TRBV6-6	NA	TRBJ2-5	NA	9	CASSETQYF	TGTGCCAGCTCGGAGACCCAGTACTTC
TRBV30	NA	TRBJ2-7	NA	11	CASLIGYEQYF	TGTGCCTCGTTAATCGGCTACGAGCAGTACTTC
TRBV4-2	few	TRBJ1-5	NA	16	CASSQEGGQFNQPQHF	TGTGCCAGCAGCCAAGAAGGTGGACAGTTCAATCAGCCCCAGCATTTT
TRBV5-6	NA	TRBJ1-6	NA	16	CASSSYDRVYNSPLHF	TGTGCCAGCAGCTCATACGACAGAGTCTATAATTCACCCCTCCACTTT
TRBV7-9	NA	TRBJ1-5	NA	17	CASSVTPIQGGDQPQHF	TGTGCCAGCAGCGTTACTCCGATACAGGGTGGGGATCAGCCCCAGCATTTT
TRBV2	NA	TRBJ1-2	NA	14	CASRAGTSNYGYTF	TGTGCCAGCAGAGCCGGGACATCTAACTATGGCTACACCTTC
TRBV27	NA	TRBJ1-1	TRBD1	13	CASRRRDRAEAFF	TGTGCCAGCAGAAGGAGGGACAGGGCTGAAGCTTTCTTT
TRBV27	NA	TRBJ1-2	NA	13	CASSKQGNYGYTF	TGTGCCAGCAGTAAACAGGGAAACTATGGCTACACCTTC
TRBV5-1	once	TRBJ2-1	NA	15	CASSLVETRNNEQFF	TGCGCCAGCAGCTTGGTAGAGACTAGAAACAATGAGCAGTTCTTC
TRBV7-9	NA	TRBJ1-2	TRBD1	15	CASSLEGTGSVGYTF	TGTGCCAGCAGCTTAGAGGGGACAGGGTCTGTTGGCTACACCTTC
TRBV5-3	NA	TRBJ2-3	NA	13	CARSFDMTDTQYF	TGTGCCAGAAGCTTCGACATGACAGATACGCAGTATTTT
TRBV5-1	NA	TRBJ2-4	NA	20	CASSLVPPGAAVGGKNIQYF	TGCGCCAGCAGCTTGGTCCCTCCAGGGGCTGCCGTAGGGGGAAAAAACATTCAGTACTTC
TRBV10-3	NA	TRBJ2-7	NA	14	CAIFDPGGPYEQYF	TGTGCCATCTTTGACCCAGGAGGCCCCTACGAGCAGTACTTC
TRBV7-2	NA	TRBJ1-1	NA	14	CASIATGGGTEAFF	TGTGCCAGCATCGCTACCGGGGGGGGCACTGAAGCTTTCTTT
TRBV18	NA	TRBJ1-6	NA	13	CASSLNRISPLHF	TGTGCCAGCTCACTAAACAGGATTTCACCCCTCCACTTT
TRBV18	NA	TRBJ2-2	TRBD1	15	CASSPRQGYTGELFF	TGTGCCAGCTCACCCCGACAGGGATACACCGGGGAGCTGTTTTTT
TRBV6-6	NA	TRBJ1-2	NA	15	CASSPQGRSVYGYTF	TGTGCCAGCAGTCCCCAGGGGCGCTCGGTCTATGGCTACACCTTC
TRBV20-1	NA	TRBJ1-1	NA	11	CSARSGTEAFF	TGCAGTGCTAGATCCGGCACTGAAGCTTTCTTT
TRBV24-1	once	TRBJ1-5	NA	14	CATSGSSGFGPQHF	TGTGCCACCAGTGGATCCAGCGGCTTTGGGCCCCAGCATTTT
TRBV18	NA	TRBJ1-3	TRBD1	14	CASSSTGTGNTIYF	TGTGCCAGCTCATCGACAGGGACTGGAAACACCATATATTTT
TRBV27	few	TRBJ2-1	TRBD2	15	CASSLGLAGNNEQFF	TGTGCCAGCAGTTTAGGACTAGCGGGAAACAATGAGCAGTTCTTC
TRBV7-2	NA	TRBJ1-6	NA	16	CASSSRLGQRDSPLHF	TGTGCCAGCAGCTCGAGGTTGGGTCAGAGGGATTCACCCCTCCACTTT
TRBV5-6	NA	TRBJ1-3	NA	15	CASSLGQVGGNTIYF	TGTGCCAGCAGCTTGGGACAGGTCGGGGGAAACACCATATATTTT
TRBV5-1	NA	TRBJ1-1	NA	13	CASTQGSGTEAFF	TGCGCCAGCACACAGGGTTCGGGCACTGAAGCTTTCTTT